The 27 T cell receptor beta chains in this list originate from one sample, sequenced in a study of T-cell reconstitution after alpha-beta-depleted transplantation in children. Unique molecular identifiers were used to barcode this TCRbeta library. TCRdb reprocessed the PCR reads with MiXCR, giving one entry per CDR3 protein. This table has approximately 240,000 distinct CDR3 sequences, around 9.7% appearing once. The specimen was PBMCs from the stem cell graft donor, collected from the stem cell graft. The receptors shown here come from a human donor who donated a stem cell graft to a child with SCID.

The table lists this clonotype with many counts. This chain connects TRBV7-8 to TRBJ2-3; D is uncertain. Germline CDR1 reads SGHVS; CDR2 reads FQNEAQ. The length of the CDR3 is 16 residues. V gave up 5 bases and J gave up 4 bases, with 19 bases separating them. CDR3 sequence: CASSTWTLHGPDTQYF. In nucleotides, the CDR3 is TGTGCCAGCAGCACTTGGACCCTACATGGGCCAGATACGCAGTATTTT. Drawing the rest from reference TRBV7-8 and TRBJ2-3, the complete variable domain is GAGVSQSPRYKVAKRGQDVALRCDPISGHVSLFWYQQALGQGPEFLTYFQNEAQLDKSGLPSDRFFAERPEGSVSTLKIQRTQQEDSAVYLCASSTWTLHGPDTQYFGPGTRLTVL.

This clonotype was seen repeatedly, ten times or more. The V gene is TRBV5-1, the J gene TRBJ1-1, with D hard to call. The germline CDR1 and CDR2 sequences are SGHRS and YFSETQ. This CDR3 contains 14 residues. V lost 7 bases to trimming and J lost 1 base, with 14 bases between them. CDR3 region: CASRPPAGNTEAFF. The CDR3 DNA reads TGCGCCAGCCGACCCCCGGCGGGGAACACTGAAGCTTTCTTT.

This clonotype was seen many times. The chain links TRBV5-1 to TRBJ2-5; TRBD2 matches at 7 bases. The J segment lost 5 bases and the V segment lost 1 base, leaving 11 bases of the junction unmatched. The V gene's germline CDR1 is SGHRS and CDR2 YFSETQ. The CDR3 runs to 16 residues. The CDR3 reads CASSLIGWGGSETQYF. The DNA for the CDR3 is TGCGCCAGCAGCTTGATTGGATGGGGGGGTTCGGAGACCCAGTACTTC.

Concerning this clonotype: A read error may explain this, as a much larger clone is one base away. The chain recombines TRBV20-1 with TRBJ2-7, with 11 bases aligning to TRBD1. This CDR3 has 17 residues. Germline lookup yields CDR1 DFQATT and CDR2 SNEGSKA (reference sequence). Here the CDR3 reads CCASSVQLGQGVYEQYF. The CDR3 region has the DNA TGCTGTGCTAGTTCAGTTCAGTTGGGACAGGGGGTCTACGAGCAGTACTTC.

Many counts were recorded for this clonotype. The chain couples TRBV6-1 to TRBJ1-4; TRBD1 matches 8 bases. V dropped 5 bases and J dropped 3; count of bases not matched to a gene: 8. Germline V gene lookup returns CDR1 MNHNS and CDR2 SASEGT. The CDR3 is 16 amino acids. CDR3 loop: CASSRRWGQANEKLFF. CDR3 sequence (DNA): TGTGCCAGCAGTCGAAGGTGGGGACAGGCTAATGAAAAACTGTTTTTT.

This clonotype was picked up many times. The chain is built from TRBV12-5 and TRBJ2-3; D possibly corresponds to TRBD1 (5 bases). The length of the CDR3 is 16 residues. The V end lost 0 bases, the J end lost 3 bases, and 13 bases lay between the germline ends. CDR1 and CDR2 (germline): LGHNT, FRNRAP. CDR3 amino acids: CASGLVPGSVTDTQYF. In DNA, the CDR3 is TGTGCTAGTGGTTTGGTCCCAGGGTCAGTAACAGATACGCAGTATTTT.

The rearrangement links TRBV28 to TRBJ2-1; 7 nucleotides align to TRBD1. The CDR3 sequence is 15 residues long. With V trimmed by 6 bases and J by 7 bases, 12 bases remained unmatched. Germline-derived CDR1 and CDR2 are MDHEN and SYDVKM. The CDR3 is CASRASGQLFNEQFF. As DNA, the CDR3 is TGTGCCAGCAGAGCATCGGGACAGCTTTTTAATGAGCAGTTCTTC.

This clonotype was seen repeatedly, ten times or more. The chain combines TRBV15 with TRBJ1-5; D call uncertain. The CDR3 extends over 17 amino acids. Trimming left V 0 bases short and J 8 bases short, with 20 bases between. From germline, CDR1 is LNHNV and CDR2 YYDKDF (reference sequence). CDR3 DNA: TGTGCCACCAGCAGAGATCTAGGGAGGACTGAAAATAAGCCCCAGCATTTT. This encodes CATSRDLGRTENKPQHF.

This clonotype was observed many times. The chain joins TRBV7-9 to TRBJ1-2; 7 nucleotides agree with TRBD1. After removal of 5 bases from V and 2 bases from J, the junction contained 5 bases not matched to a gene. The CDR3 contains 14 residues. The germline CDR1 and CDR2 sequences are SEHNR and FQNEAQ (reference sequence). The CDR3 here is CASSIRDSNYGYTF. CDR3 coding DNA: TGTGCCAGCAGCATCCGGGACAGCAACTATGGCTACACCTTC.

This clonotype was recorded many times. The gene calls are TRBV28 and TRBJ1-2, with D unresolved. Trimming removed 9 bases from V and 2 bases from J, with 7 bases in between. The CDR3 length is 11 residues. The germline gives CDR1 MDHEN, CDR2 SYDVKM. CDR3 bases: TGTGCCAGTCGACACAACTATGGCTACACCTTC. It codes for CASRHNYGYTF.

This clonotype was observed many times. V usage is TRBV11-2 and J usage is TRBJ2-5, with D perhaps TRBD1 (6 bases). This CDR3 is built from 19 residues. The V end was cut by 4 bases, the J end by 1 base, with 25 bases between. Germline-derived CDR1 and CDR2 are SGHAT and FQNNGV. In DNA, the CDR3 is TGTGCCAGCAGCTCTACCCAAACAACCGGGACATATATCCAAGAGACCCAGTACTTC. This codes for CASSSTQTTGTYIQETQYF. The variable domain in full, with the rest retrieved from reference TRBV11-2 and TRBJ2-5, is EAGVAQSPRYKIIEKRQSVAFWCNPISGHATLYWYQQILGQGPKLLIQFQNNGVVDDSQLPKDRFSAERLKGVDSTLKIQPAKLEDSAVYLCASSSTQTTGTYIQETQYFGPGTRLLVL.

This clonotype was detected only a few times. The rearrangement joins TRBV28 to TRBJ1-1; D remains unclear. The CDR3 contains 15 residues. Germline V gene lookup returns CDR1 MDHEN and CDR2 SYDVKM. V gave up 3 bases and J gave up 4 bases, with 15 bases separating them. Here the CDR3 DNA reads TGTGCCAGCAGTTTCAGGCTGGGGTCCGTCACTGAAGCTTTCTTT. This translates into CASSFRLGSVTEAFF.

CDR3 loop: CASTTWTSGGPTSYNEQFF. The CDR3 nucleotides are TGTGCCAGCACTACCTGGACTAGCGGGGGGCCTACCTCCTACAATGAGCAGTTCTTC. The V call is TRBV4-2, the J call TRBJ2-1; the match to TRBD2 covers 14 bases. The CDR3 sequence is 19 residues long. The V gene end was trimmed by 7 bases and the J gene end by 0 bases; junction bases not matched to a gene: 11. Looked up from germline, CDR1 is LGHNA and CDR2 is YNFKEQ.

This clonotype was seen many times. The chain is built from TRBV6-1 and TRBJ2-5, with 12 bases identical to TRBD2. V lost 6 bases, J lost 3 bases, and 8 bases stayed unmatched. This CDR3 spans 16 amino acids. Germline V CDR1 and CDR2: MNHNS, SASEGT. CDR3 sequence: CASRTSGGPWEETQYF. Written as DNA, the CDR3 is TGTGCCAGCAGAACTAGCGGGGGGCCATGGGAAGAGACCCAGTACTTC.

In this sample, this clonotype turned up many times. This chain uses TRBV9 with TRBJ2-2, with TRBD2 as a possible D gene (6 bases). V was clipped by 1 base and J by 7 bases, with 29 bases between them. The CDR3 is 20 residues long. Germline CDR1 SGDLS, CDR2 YYNGEE. The CDR3 here is CASSVLSPIAVAGSGGELFF. The DNA for the CDR3 is TGTGCCAGCAGCGTACTTTCCCCGATAGCGGTAGCAGGGTCAGGCGGGGAGCTGTTTTTT.

In its sample, this clonotype was seen many times. The CDR3: CASSQIGGASNYGYTF. In DNA, the CDR3 is TGCGCCAGCAGCCAGATCGGGGGGGCTAGTAACTATGGCTACACCTTC. This chain connects TRBV4-3 to TRBJ1-2; weak D call: TRBD1 (6 bases). CDR3 size: 16 residues. Trimming cost V 3 bases and J 1 base, with 15 bases left between them. CDR1 and CDR2 from the germline V gene are LGHNA and YSLEER.

In this sample, this clonotype turned up many times. The chain joins TRBV7-9 to TRBJ2-7; D possibly corresponds to TRBD2 (6 bases). CDR1 SEHNR and CDR2 FQNEAQ come from the germline V gene (reference sequence). The CDR3 has 15 residues. Trimming cost V 1 base and J 0 bases, with 10 bases left between them. In nucleotides, the CDR3 is TGTGCCAGCAGCTTAGAAGGGACTCTCTCCTACGAGCAGTACTTC. Translated: CASSLEGTLSYEQYF. Variable domain in full (rest from reference TRBV7-9 and TRBJ2-7): DTGVSQNPRHKITKRGQNVTFRCDPISEHNRLYWYRQTLGQGPEFLTYFQNEAQLEKSRLLSDRFSAERPKGSFSTLEIQRTEQGDSAMYLCASSLEGTLSYEQYFGPGTRLTVT.

In this sample, this clonotype turned up many times. This chain connects TRBV2 to TRBJ2-7, with D tentatively TRBD1 (6 bases). Germline CDR1 and CDR2: SNHLY and FYNNEI. There are 13 residues in the CDR3. The V end was cut by 7 bases, the J end by 5 bases, with 15 bases between. The CDR3 nucleotides read TGTGCCAGCAAGAGACGGGACAACCACGAGCAGTACTTC. Residues: CASKRRDNHEQYF.

The rearrangement links TRBV5-1 to TRBJ2-1; 9 nucleotides match TRBD2. The CDR3 extends over 16 amino acids. V shed 1 base, J shed 7 bases, and the junction held 9 bases outside the gene matches. CDR1 is SGHRS and CDR2 is YFSETQ in the germline V gene. As DNA, the CDR3 is TGCGCCAGCAGCTTGCTTGGCGGGGGGGCAGCTAATGAGCAGTTCTTC. Protein: CASSLLGGGAANEQFF.

The table lists this clonotype with many counts. The chain combines TRBV6-5 with TRBJ2-6; tentative D call: TRBD1 (5 bases). Per the germline V gene, CDR1 is MNHEY and CDR2 is SVGAGI. This CDR3 comprises 16 residues. With 2 bases removed from V and 2 bases from J, the gap between germline ends came to 10 bases. The CDR3 nucleotides are TGTGCCAGCAGTTACGTATTGGGGCCTGGGGCCAACGTCCTGACTTTC. Protein product: CASSYVLGPGANVLTF.

This clonotype has ten or more counts. The chain links TRBV20-1 to TRBJ2-1; TRBD2 agrees at 9 bases. Looked up from germline, CDR1 is DFQATT and CDR2 is SNEGSKA (reference sequence). Trimming cost V 5 bases and J 9 bases; bases outside gene matches: 14. The CDR3 sequence is 15 residues long. The CDR3 coding sequence is TGCAGTGCTCCTCCGGCGGGACTAGCAAGGGGTGAGCAGTTCTTC. Protein sequence: CSAPPAGLARGEQFF.

The sample holds many counts of this clonotype. The chain couples TRBV28 to TRBJ2-2; TRBD2 matches at 9 bases. This CDR3 is 12 amino acids long. V shed 11 bases and J 7 bases; nucleotides not matched to a gene: 5. In germline, CDR1 is MDHEN, CDR2 SYDVKM. This CDR3 reads CAGASGVGELFF. The CDR3 nucleotides are TGTGCCGGGGCTAGCGGGGTCGGGGAGCTGTTTTTT.

This clonotype showed up many times. The chain uses TRBV6-2 or TRBV6-3 and TRBJ2-7, with D maybe TRBD1 (5 bases). The CDR3 sequence is 15 residues long. Germline CDR1 MNHEY, CDR2 SVGEGT. Trimming took 0 bases from V and 0 from J, leaving 9 bases between them. Here the CDR3 DNA reads TGTGCCAGCAGTTACTCTGGGGCGTACTCCTACGAGCAGTACTTC. It encodes CASSYSGAYSYEQYF.

This clonotype was observed a few times. V is TRBV5-1 and J is TRBJ2-5; D is undetermined. CDR1 is SGHRS, CDR2 YFSETQ, per germline. V lost 0 bases and J 8 bases, leaving 14 bases between the germline ends. The CDR3 extends over 14 amino acids. The DNA of the CDR3 is TGCGCCAGCAGCTTGGTGGTCGGGTCTGAAACCCAGTACTTC. Its translation: CASSLVVGSETQYF.

This clonotype was counted ten times or more. The rearrangement joins TRBV3-1 to TRBJ2-1, with 8 bases that match TRBD2. The CDR3 spans 20 residues. The germline CDR1 and CDR2 sequences are LGHDT and YNNKEL (reference sequence). The V and J ends lost 6 bases and 5 bases, in that order; junction bases with no gene match: 24. CDR3 amino acids: CASRPTAGTSGKRGDNEQFF. CDR3 sequence (DNA): TGTGCCAGCAGACCTACGGCGGGGACTAGTGGGAAACGAGGGGACAATGAGCAGTTCTTC.

Many counts were recorded for this clonotype. The chain links TRBV6-1 to TRBJ1-2, with D possibly TRBD1 on 6 matching bases. Germline V gene sequence: CDR1 MNHNS, CDR2 SASEGT. The ends were cut back, 1 base at V and 3 bases at J, with 9 bases in the middle. This CDR3 comprises 14 residues. CDR3 bases: TGTGCCAGCAGTGAAGGGGGGGCAGACTATGGCTACACCTTC. Translating it yields CASSEGGADYGYTF.

This clonotype was seen at least ten times. The rearrangement uses TRBV6-5 and TRBJ1-5; 10 bases map to TRBD1. Germline trimming cut 0 bases from V and 4 bases from J; bases unmatched to any gene: 15. The CDR3 loop spans 20 amino acids. CDR1 and CDR2 from the germline V gene are MNHEY and SVGAGI. CDR3 DNA: TGTGCCAGCAGTTACTCCCCGTTGACAGGGGGCGCCGGGTCGAATCAGCCCCAGCATTTT. Encoded protein: CASSYSPLTGGAGSNQPQHF.